The rows below give T cell receptor beta chains drawn from one sample of a study of CD8 T cells in Susac syndrome. TCRdb ran MiXCR on the immunoSEQ multiplex PCR reads and lists one entry per CDR3 protein. The sample consists of about 250,000 distinct CDR3 sequences, just over 90% of them appearing once. What was sequenced was CD4+ T cells from PBMCs. These receptors were taken from a human donor with multiple sclerosis. The CDR3 runs from the conserved cysteine through the conserved F or W. Each record gives: V gene, CDR3 protein.

v_call: TRBV18; cdr3_aa: CASSPPGGAKSYNEQFF
v_call: TRBV3-1; cdr3_aa: CASSQAGGMNTEAFF
v_call: TRBV7-9; cdr3_aa: CASSPNRDSNQPQHF
v_call: TRBV6-5; cdr3_aa: CAIHGGGTGELFF
v_call: TRBV20-1; cdr3_aa: CSARGGPPRETQYF
v_call: TRBV12-3/TRBV12-4; cdr3_aa: CASSFGSWNIQYF
v_call: TRBV7-7; cdr3_aa: CASSFAGANVLTF
v_call: TRBV5-1; cdr3_aa: CASSLEGQRPTDTQYF
v_call: TRBV27; cdr3_aa: CASKVQGRADTQYF
v_call: TRBV3-1; cdr3_aa: CASSHRLARNTDTQYF
v_call: TRBV12-3/TRBV12-4; cdr3_aa: CASSLGGNEKLFF
v_call: TRBV7-3; cdr3_aa: CASSLNWSGELFF
v_call: TRBV5-1; cdr3_aa: CASGLPGVQNEAFF
v_call: TRBV7-8; cdr3_aa: CASTRGNRGPEAFF
v_call: TRBV29-1; cdr3_aa: CSVILAGSNYGYTF
v_call: TRBV6-1; cdr3_aa: CASRRKGVGQPQHF
v_call: TRBV4-2; cdr3_aa: CASSQVDTGGWETQYF
v_call: TRBV28; cdr3_aa: CASGSTGGPSSYEQYF
v_call: TRBV29-1; cdr3_aa: CSVEQVTQFF
v_call: TRBV20-1; cdr3_aa: CSADRDYSHEQYF
v_call: TRBV12-3/TRBV12-4; cdr3_aa: CASSPYSGYQETQYF
v_call: TRBV3-1; cdr3_aa: CASSHNGGTHYGYTF
v_call: TRBV29-1; cdr3_aa: CSSAGVMNTEAFF